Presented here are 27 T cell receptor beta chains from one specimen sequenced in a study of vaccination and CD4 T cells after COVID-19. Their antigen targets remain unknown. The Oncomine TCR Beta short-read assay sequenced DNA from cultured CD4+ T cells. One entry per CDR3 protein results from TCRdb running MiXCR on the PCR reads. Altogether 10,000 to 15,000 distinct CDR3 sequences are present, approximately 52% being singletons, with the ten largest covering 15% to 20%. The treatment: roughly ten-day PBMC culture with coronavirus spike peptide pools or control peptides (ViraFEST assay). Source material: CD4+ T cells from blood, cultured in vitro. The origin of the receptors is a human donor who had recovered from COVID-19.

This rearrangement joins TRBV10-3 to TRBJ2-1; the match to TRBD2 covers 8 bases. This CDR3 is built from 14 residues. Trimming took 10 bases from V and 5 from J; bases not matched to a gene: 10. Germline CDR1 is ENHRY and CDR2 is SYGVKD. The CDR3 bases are TGTGCCACCCTCGGGCTAGCGGGTAACAATGAGCAGTTCTTC. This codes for CATLGLAGNNEQFF.

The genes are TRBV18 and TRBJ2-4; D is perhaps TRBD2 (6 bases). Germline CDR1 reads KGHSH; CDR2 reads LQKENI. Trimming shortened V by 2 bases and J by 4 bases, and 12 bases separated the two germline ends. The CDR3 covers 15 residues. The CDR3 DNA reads TGTGCCAGCTCACCAAGGCAGGAGGGGAAAAACATTCAGTACTTC. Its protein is CASSPRQEGKNIQYF.

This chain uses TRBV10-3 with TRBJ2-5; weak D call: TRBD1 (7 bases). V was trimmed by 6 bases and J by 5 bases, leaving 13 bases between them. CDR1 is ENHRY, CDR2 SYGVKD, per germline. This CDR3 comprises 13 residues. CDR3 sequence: CAISRGARETQYF. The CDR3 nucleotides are TGTGCCATCAGCAGGGGGGCGCGGGAGACCCAGTACTTC.

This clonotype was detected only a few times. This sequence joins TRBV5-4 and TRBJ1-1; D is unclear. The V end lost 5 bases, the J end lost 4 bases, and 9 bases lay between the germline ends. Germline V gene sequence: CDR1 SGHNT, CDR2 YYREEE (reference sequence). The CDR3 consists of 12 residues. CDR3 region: CASSNQRTEAFF. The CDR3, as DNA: TGTGCCAGCAGTAACCAGCGCACTGAAGCTTTCTTT.

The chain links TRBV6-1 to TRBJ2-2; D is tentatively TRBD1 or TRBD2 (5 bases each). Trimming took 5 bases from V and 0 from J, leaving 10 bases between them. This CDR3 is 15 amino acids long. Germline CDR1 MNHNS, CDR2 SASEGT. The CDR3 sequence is CASSPGTANTGELFF. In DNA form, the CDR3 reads TGTGCCAGCAGTCCAGGGACGGCGAACACCGGGGAGCTGTTTTTT.

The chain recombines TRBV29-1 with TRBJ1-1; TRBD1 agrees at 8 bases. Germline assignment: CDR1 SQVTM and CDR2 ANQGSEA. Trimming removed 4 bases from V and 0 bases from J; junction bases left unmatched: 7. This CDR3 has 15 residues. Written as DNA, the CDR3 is TGCAGCGTTGGGATACCGGACAGGGTGAACACTGAAGCTTTCTTT. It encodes CSVGIPDRVNTEAFF.

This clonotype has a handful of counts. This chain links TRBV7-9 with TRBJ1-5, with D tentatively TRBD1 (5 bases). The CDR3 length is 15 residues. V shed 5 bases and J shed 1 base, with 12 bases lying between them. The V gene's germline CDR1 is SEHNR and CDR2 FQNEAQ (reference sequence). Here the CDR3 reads CASSLLGGSNQPQHF. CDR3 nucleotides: TGTGCCAGCAGCCTCCTCGGGGGAAGCAATCAGCCCCAGCATTTT.

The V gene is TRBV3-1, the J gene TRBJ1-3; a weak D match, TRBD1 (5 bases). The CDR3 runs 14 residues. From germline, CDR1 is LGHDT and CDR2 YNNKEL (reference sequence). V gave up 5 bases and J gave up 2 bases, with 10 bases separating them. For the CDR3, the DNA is TGTGCCAGCAGCATCTGGGGGACTGGAAACACCATATATTTT. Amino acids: CASSIWGTGNTIYF.

CDR3 in DNA: TGTGCCAGCAGCAGGGACAGGGCTCCCACCGGGGAGCTGTTTTTT. Translated: CASSRDRAPTGELFF. This sequence joins TRBV7-2 and TRBJ2-2; TRBD1 aligns across 9 bases. The germline gives CDR1 SGHTA, CDR2 FQGNSA. The CDR3 sequence is 15 residues long. V dropped 5 bases and J dropped 4; count of bases not matched to a gene: 5.

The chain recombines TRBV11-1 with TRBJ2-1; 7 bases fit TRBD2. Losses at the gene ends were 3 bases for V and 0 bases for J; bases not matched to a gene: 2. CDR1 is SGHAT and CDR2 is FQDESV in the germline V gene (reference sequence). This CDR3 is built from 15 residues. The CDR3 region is CASSLGGSSYNEQFF. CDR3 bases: TGTGCCAGCAGCTTGGGCGGGAGCTCCTACAATGAGCAGTTCTTC.

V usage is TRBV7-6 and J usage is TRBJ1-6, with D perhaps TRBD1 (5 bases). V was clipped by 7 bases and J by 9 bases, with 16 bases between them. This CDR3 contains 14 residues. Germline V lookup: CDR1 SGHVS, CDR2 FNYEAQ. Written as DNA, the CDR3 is TGTGCCAGCACCCGGTCGGGGCAGGGTTCACCCCTCCACTTT. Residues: CASTRSGQGSPLHF.

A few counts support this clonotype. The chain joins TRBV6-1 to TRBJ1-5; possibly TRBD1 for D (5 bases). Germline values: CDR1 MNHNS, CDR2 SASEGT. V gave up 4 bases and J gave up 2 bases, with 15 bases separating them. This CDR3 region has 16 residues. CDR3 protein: CASSVGTAGGNQPQHF. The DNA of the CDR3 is TGTGCCAGCAGTGTAGGGACTGCGGGGGGCAATCAGCCCCAGCATTTT.

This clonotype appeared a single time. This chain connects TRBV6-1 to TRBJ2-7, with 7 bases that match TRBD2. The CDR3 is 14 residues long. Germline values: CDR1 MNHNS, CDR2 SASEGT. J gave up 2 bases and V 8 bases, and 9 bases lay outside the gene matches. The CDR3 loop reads CASFVSSGTYEQYF. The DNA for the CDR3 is TGTGCCAGCTTCGTATCTAGCGGAACCTACGAGCAGTACTTC.

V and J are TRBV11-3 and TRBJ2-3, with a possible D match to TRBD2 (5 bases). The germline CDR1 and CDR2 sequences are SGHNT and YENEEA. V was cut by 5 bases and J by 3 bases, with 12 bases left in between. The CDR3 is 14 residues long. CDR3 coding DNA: TGTGCCAGCAGCCCCCGGAGAGGGACAGATACGCAGTATTTT. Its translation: CASSPRRGTDTQYF.

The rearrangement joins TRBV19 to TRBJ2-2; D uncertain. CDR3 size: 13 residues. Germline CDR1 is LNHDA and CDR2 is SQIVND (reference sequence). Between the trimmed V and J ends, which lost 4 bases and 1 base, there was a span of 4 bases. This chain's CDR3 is CASSKMNTGELFF. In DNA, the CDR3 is TGTGCCAGTAGTAAAATGAACACCGGGGAGCTGTTTTTT.

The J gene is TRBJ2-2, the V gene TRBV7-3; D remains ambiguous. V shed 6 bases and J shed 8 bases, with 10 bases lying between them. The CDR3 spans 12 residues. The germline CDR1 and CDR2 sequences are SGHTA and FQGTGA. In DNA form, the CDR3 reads TGTGCCAGCAGTTCAGAAATGGGGGAGCTGTTTTTT. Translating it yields CASSSEMGELFF.

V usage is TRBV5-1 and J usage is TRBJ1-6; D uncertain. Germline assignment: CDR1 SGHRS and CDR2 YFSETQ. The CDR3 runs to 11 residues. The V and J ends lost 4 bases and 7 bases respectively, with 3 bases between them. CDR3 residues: CASSENSPLHF. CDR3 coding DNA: TGCGCCAGCAGCGAGAATTCACCCCTCCACTTT.

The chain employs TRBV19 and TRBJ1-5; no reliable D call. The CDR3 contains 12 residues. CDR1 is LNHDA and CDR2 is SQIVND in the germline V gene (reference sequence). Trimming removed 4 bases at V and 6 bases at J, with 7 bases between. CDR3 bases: TGTGCCAGTAGTACGCGGGGTCAGCCCCAGCATTTT. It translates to CASSTRGQPQHF.

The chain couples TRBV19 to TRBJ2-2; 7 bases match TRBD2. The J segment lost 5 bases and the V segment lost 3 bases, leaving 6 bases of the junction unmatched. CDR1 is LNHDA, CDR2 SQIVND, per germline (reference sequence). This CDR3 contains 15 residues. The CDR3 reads CASSIGGSSTGELFF. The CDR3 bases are TGTGCCAGTAGTATTGGCGGGAGTTCAACCGGGGAGCTGTTTTTT.

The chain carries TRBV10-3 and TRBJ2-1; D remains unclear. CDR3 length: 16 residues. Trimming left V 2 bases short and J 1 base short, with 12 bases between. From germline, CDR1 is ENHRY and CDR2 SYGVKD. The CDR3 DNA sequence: TGTGCCATCAGTGAGGCCATGACTGGGTCCTACAATGAGCAGTTCTTC. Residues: CAISEAMTGSYNEQFF.

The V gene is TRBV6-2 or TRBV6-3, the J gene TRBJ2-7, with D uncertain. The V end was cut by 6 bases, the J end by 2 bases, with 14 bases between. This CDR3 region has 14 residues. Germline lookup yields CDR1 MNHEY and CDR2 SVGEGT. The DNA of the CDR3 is TGTGCCAGCAGCCTCGAAGGGCCGACCTACGAGCAGTACTTC. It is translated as CASSLEGPTYEQYF.

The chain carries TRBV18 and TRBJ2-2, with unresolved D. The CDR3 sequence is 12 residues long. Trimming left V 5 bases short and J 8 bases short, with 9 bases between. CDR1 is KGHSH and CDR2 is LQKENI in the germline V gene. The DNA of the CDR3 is TGTGCCAGCTCAAAACGTACTGGGGAGCTGTTTTTT. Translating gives CASSKRTGELFF.

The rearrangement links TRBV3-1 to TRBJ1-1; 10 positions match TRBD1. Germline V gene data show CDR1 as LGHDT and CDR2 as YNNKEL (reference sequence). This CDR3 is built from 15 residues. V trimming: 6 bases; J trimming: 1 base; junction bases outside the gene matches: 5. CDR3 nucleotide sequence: TGTGCCAGCAGTCCGAGGACAGGGGGGAACACTGAAGCTTTCTTT. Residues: CASSPRTGGNTEAFF.

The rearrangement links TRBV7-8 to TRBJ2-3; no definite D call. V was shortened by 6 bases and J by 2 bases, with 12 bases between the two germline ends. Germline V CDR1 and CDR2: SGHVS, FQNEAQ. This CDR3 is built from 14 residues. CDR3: CASSWGTDTDTQYF. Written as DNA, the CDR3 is TGTGCCAGCAGTTGGGGAACGGACACAGATACGCAGTATTTT.

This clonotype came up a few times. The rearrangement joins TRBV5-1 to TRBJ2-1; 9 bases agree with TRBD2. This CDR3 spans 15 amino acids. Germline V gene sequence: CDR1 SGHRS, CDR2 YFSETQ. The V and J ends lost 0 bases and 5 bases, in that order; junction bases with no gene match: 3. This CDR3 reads CASSLELAGHNEQFF. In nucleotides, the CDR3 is TGCGCCAGCAGCTTGGAACTAGCGGGTCACAATGAGCAGTTCTTC.

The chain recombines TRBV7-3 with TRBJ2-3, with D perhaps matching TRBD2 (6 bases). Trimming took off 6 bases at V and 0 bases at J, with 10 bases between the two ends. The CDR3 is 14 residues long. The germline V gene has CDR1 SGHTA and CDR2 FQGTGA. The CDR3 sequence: CASSSSGSTDTQYF. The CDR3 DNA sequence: TGTGCCAGCAGTTCCAGCGGGAGCACAGATACGCAGTATTTT.

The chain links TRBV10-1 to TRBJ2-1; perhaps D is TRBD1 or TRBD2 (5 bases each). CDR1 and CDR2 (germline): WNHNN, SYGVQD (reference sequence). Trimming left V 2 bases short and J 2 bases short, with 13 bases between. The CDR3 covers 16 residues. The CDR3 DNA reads TGCGCCAGCAGTGAGCGGGGCGATGCAGCCTACAATGAGCAGTTCTTC. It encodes CASSERGDAAYNEQFF.